This T cell receptor beta chain was obtained from a study of T cell changes during pregnancy in multiple sclerosis. The CDR3 loop spans 16 amino acids. V was pared by 8 bases and J by 8 bases, with 27 bases between. Germline loops: CDR1 PRHDT, CDR2 FYEKMQ (reference sequence). Measured with immunoSEQ multiplex PCR; TCRdb has only the in-frame clones, and not every one. The table lists around 30,000 clones, more than 90% of them singletons. The origin of this receptor is a female donor with multiple sclerosis, enrolled in a pregnancy study. The sequencing here drew on CD8+ T cells from peripheral blood mononuclear cells, taken before pregnancy. The genes are TRBV13 and TRBJ1-2, with D tentatively TRBD1 (6 bases). Here the CDR3 DNA reads TGTGCCAGCCTCTCTTCCAACGACAGGCTTATGGTCGGCTACACCTTC. It encodes CASLSSNDRLMVGYTF.